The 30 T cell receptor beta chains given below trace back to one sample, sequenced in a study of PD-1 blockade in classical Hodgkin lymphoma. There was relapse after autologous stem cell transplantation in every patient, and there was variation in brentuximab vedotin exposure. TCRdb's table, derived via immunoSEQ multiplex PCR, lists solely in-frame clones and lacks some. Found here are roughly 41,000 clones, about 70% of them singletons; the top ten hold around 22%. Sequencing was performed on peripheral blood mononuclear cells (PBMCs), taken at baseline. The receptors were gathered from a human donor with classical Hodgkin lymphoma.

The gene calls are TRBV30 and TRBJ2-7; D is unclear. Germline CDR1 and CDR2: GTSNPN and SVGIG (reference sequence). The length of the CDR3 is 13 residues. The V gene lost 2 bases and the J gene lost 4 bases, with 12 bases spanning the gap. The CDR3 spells CAWSTLDGYEQYF. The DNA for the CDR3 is TGTGCCTGGAGTACCTTAGATGGGTACGAGCAGTACTTC.

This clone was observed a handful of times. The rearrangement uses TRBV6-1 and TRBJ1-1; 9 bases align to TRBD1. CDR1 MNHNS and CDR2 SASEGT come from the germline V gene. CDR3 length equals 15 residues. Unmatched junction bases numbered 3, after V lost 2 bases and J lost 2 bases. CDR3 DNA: TGTGCCAGCAGTGAAAGGGGACAGGGAAACACTGAAGCTTTCTTT. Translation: CASSERGQGNTEAFF.

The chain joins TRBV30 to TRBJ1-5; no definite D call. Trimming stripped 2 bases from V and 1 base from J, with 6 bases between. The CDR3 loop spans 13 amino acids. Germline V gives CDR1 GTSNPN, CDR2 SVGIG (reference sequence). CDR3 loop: CAWSPQSNQPQHF. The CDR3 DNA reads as TGTGCCTGGAGTCCACAGAGCAATCAGCCCCAGCATTTT.

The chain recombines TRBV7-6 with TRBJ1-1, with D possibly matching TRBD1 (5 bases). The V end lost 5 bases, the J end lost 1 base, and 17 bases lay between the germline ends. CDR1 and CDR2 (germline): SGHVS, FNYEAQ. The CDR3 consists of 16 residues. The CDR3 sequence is CASSVNLDSPNTEAFF. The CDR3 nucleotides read TGTGCCAGCAGCGTTAATTTAGACAGCCCGAACACTGAAGCTTTCTTT.

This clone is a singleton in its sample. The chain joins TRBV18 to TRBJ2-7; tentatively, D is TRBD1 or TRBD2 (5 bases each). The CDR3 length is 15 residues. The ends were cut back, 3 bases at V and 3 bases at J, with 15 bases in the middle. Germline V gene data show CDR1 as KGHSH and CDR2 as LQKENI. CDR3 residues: CASSPSGTGLYEQYF. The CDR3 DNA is TGTGCCAGCTCACCTTCCGGGACGGGCCTCTACGAGCAGTACTTC.

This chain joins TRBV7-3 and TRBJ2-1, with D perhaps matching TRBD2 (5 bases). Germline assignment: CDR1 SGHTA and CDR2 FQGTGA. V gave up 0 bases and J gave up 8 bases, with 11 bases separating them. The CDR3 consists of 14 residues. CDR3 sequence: CASSLTGVNYEQFF. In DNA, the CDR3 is TGTGCCAGCAGCTTAACCGGGGTGAACTATGAGCAGTTCTTC.

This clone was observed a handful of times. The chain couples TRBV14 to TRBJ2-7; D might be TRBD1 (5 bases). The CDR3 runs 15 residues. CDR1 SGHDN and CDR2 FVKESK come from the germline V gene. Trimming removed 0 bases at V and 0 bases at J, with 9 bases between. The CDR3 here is CASSQDHTGSYEQYF. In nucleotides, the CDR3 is TGTGCCAGCAGCCAAGATCATACAGGCTCCTACGAGCAGTACTTC.

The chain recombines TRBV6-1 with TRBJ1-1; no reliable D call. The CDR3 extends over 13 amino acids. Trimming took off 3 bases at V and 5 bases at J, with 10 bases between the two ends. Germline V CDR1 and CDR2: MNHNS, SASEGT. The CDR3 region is CASSDVRWTEAFF. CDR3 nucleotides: TGTGCCAGCAGTGACGTGCGGTGGACTGAAGCTTTCTTT.

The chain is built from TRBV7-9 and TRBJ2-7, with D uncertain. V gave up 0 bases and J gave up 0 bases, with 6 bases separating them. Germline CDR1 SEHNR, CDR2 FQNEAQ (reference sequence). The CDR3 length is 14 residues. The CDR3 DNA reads TGTGCCAGCAGCTTAGCAGCCGTCTCCTACGAGCAGTACTTC. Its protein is CASSLAAVSYEQYF.

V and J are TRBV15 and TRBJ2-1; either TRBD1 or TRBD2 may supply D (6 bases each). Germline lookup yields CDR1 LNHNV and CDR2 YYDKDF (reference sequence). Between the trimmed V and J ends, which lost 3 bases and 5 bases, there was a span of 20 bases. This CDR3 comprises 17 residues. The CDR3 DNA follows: TGTGCCACCAGCAGTCCCACCGGGGGCCGCGGCCACAATGAGCAGTTCTTC. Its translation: CATSSPTGGRGHNEQFF. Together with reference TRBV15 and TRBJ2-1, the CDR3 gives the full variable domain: DAMVIQNPRYQVTQFGKPVTLSCSQTLNHNVMYWYQQKSSQAPKLLFHYYDKDFNNEADTPDNFQSRRPNTSFCFLDIRSPGLGDTAMYLCATSSPTGGRGHNEQFFGPGTRLTVL.

The CDR3 DNA follows: TGTGCCAGCACGTTCCCGGGACAGGGACATGGCTACACCTTC. This codes for CASTFPGQGHGYTF. The chain joins TRBV6-6 to TRBJ1-2, with 9 positions matching TRBD1. After removal of 7 bases from V and 6 bases from J, the junction contained 9 bases not matched to a gene. CDR1 and CDR2 (germline): MNHNY, SVGAGI (reference sequence). This CDR3 region has 14 residues.

Here the CDR3 DNA reads TGTGCCAGCAGCTTAAGGATCCGGGGCCATGAGCAGTTCTTC. This encodes CASSLRIRGHEQFF. This chain links TRBV11-2 with TRBJ2-1; the D gene could be TRBD1 or TRBD2 (5 bases each). Trimming left V 2 bases short and J 8 bases short, with 13 bases between. The CDR3 contains 14 residues. Per the germline V gene, CDR1 is SGHAT and CDR2 is FQNNGV. The variable domain in full, with the rest retrieved from reference TRBV11-2 and TRBJ2-1, is EAGVAQSPRYKIIEKRQSVAFWCNPISGHATLYWYQQILGQGPKLLIQFQNNGVVDDSQLPKDRFSAERLKGVDSTLKIQPAKLEDSAVYLCASSLRIRGHEQFFGPGTRLTVL.

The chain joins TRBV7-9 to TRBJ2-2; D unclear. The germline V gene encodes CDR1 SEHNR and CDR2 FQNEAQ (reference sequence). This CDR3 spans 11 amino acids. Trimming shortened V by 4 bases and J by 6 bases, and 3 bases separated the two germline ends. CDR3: CASSWPGELFF. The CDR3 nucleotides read TGTGCCAGCAGCTGGCCCGGGGAGCTGTTTTTT. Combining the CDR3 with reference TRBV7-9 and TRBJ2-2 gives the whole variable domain DTGVSQNPRHKITKRGQNVTFRCDPISEHNRLYWYRQTLGQGPEFLTYFQNEAQLEKSRLLSDRFSAERPKGSFSTLEIQRTEQGDSAMYLCASSWPGELFFGEGSRLTVL.

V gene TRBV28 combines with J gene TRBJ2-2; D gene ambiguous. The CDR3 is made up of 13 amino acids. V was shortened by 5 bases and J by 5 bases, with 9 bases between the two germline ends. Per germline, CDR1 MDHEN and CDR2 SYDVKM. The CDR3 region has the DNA TGTGCCAGCAGTCTAAAAACAACCGGGGAGCTGTTTTTT. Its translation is CASSLKTTGELFF.

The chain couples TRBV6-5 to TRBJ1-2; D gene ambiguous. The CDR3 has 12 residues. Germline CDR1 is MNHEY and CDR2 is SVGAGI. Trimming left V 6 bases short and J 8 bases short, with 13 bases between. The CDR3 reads CASSPGWYGYTF. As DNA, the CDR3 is TGTGCCAGCAGCCCCGGGTGGTACGGCTACACCTTC.

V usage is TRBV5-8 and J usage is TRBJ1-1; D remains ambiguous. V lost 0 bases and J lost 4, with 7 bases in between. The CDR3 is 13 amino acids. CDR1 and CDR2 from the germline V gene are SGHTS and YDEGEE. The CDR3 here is CASSLGPGTEAFF. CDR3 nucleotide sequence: TGTGCCAGCAGCTTGGGTCCAGGCACTGAAGCTTTCTTT.

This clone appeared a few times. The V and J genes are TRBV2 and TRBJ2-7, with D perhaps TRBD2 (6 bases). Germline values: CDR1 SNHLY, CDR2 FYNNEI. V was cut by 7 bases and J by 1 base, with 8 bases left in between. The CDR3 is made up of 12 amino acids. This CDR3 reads CASTAGSYEQYF. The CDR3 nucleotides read TGTGCCAGCACCGCGGGGTCCTACGAGCAGTACTTC.

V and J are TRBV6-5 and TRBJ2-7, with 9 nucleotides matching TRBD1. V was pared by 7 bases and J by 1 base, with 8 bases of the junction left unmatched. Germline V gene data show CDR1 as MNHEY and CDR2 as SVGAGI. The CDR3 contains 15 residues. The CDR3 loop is CASTGQGKTSYEQYF. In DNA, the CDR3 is TGTGCCAGCACCGGACAGGGGAAGACTTCCTACGAGCAGTACTTC.

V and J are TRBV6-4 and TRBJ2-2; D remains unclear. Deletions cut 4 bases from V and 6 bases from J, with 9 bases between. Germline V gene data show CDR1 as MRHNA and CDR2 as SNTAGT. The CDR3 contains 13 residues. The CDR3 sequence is CASSVTVAGELFF. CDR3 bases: TGTGCCAGCAGTGTGACCGTTGCCGGGGAGCTGTTTTTT.

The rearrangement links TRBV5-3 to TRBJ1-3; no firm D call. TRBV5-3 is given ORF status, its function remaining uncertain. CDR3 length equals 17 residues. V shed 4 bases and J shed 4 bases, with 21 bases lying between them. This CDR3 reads CARSPLSTRPGGNTIYF. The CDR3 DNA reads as TGTGCCAGAAGCCCCCTCTCGACTCGCCCGGGGGGAAACACCATATATTTT.

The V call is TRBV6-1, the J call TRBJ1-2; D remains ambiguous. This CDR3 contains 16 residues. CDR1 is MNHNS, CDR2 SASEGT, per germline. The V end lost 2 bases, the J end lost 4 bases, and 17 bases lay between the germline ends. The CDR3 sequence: CASSETPNPSLYGYTF. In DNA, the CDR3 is TGTGCCAGCAGTGAAACCCCGAATCCCTCCCTCTATGGCTACACCTTC.

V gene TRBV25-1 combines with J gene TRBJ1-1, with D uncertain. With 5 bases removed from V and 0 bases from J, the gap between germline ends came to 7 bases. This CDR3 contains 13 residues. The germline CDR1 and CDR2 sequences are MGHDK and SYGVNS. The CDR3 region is CASSMQMNTEAFF. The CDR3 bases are TGTGCCAGCAGTATGCAAATGAACACTGAAGCTTTCTTT.

In DNA form, the CDR3 reads TGTGCCAGCAGTTACTCGGAACGGTATGGCTACACCTTC. Its translation is CASSYSERYGYTF. The chain combines TRBV6-5 with TRBJ1-2; D remains unclear. The CDR3 loop spans 13 amino acids. Trimming removed 0 bases at V and 5 bases at J, with 7 bases between. Germline V lookup: CDR1 MNHEY, CDR2 SVGAGI.

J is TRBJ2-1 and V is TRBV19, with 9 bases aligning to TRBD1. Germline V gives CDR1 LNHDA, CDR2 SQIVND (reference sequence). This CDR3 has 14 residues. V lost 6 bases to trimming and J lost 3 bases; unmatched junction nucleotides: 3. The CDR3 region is CASRGQGFYNEQFF. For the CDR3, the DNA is TGTGCCAGTAGGGGACAGGGCTTCTACAATGAGCAGTTCTTC.

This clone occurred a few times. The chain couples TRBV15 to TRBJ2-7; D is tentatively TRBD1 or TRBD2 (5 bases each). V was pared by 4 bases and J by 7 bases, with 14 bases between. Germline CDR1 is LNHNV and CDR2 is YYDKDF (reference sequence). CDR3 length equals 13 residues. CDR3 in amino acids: CATSTRDGAEQYF. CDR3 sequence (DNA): TGTGCCACCAGCACCCGGGACGGCGCAGAGCAGTACTTC.

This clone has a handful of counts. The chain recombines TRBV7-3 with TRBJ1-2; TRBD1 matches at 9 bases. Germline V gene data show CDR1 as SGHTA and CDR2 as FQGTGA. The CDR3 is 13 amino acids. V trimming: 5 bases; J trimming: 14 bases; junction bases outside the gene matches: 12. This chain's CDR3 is CASSKLGQGPGTF. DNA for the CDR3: TGTGCCAGCAGCAAGTTGGGACAGGGTCCAGGTACCTTC.

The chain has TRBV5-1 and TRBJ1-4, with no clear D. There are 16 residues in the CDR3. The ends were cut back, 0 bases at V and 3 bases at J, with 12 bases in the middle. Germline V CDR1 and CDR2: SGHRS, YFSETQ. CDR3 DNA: TGCGCCAGCAGCTTGGCGGCTACCGGGGCTAATGAAAAACTGTTTTTT. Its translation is CASSLAATGANEKLFF.

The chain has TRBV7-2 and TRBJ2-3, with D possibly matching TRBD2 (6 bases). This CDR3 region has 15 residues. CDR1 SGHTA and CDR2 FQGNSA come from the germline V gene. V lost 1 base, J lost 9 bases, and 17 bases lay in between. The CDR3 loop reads CASSLDALGGATQYF. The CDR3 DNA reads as TGTGCCAGCAGCTTAGATGCATTGGGGGGAGCAACGCAGTATTTT.

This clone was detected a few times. CDR3 in DNA: TGTGCCAGCAGCTTAGGACCCGGGGAGCTGTTTTTT. It translates to CASSLGPGELFF. The V gene is TRBV7-9, the J gene TRBJ2-2; D is undetermined. V lost 1 base to trimming and J lost 6 bases, with 3 bases between them. CDR3 size: 12 residues. CDR1 SEHNR and CDR2 FQNEAQ come from the germline V gene (reference sequence).

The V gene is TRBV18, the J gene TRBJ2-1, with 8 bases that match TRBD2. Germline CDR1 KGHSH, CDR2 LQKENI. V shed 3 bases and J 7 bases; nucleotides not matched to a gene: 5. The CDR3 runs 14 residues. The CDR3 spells CASSPPASGNEQFF. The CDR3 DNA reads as TGTGCCAGCTCACCCCCGGCTAGCGGGAATGAGCAGTTCTTC.